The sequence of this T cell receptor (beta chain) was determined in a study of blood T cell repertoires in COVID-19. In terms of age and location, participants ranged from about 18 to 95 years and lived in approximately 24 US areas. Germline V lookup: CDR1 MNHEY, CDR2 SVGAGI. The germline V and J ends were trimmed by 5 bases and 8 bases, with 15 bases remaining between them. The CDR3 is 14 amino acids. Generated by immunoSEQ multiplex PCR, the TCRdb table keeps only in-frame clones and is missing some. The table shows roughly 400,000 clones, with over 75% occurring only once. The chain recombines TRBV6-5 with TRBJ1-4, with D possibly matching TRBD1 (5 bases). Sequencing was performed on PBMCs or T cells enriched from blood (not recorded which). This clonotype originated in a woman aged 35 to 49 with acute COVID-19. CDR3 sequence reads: CASSRQGVGEKLFF. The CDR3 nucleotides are TGTGCCAGCAGTCGTCAGGGTGTAGGCGAAAAACTGTTTTTT.